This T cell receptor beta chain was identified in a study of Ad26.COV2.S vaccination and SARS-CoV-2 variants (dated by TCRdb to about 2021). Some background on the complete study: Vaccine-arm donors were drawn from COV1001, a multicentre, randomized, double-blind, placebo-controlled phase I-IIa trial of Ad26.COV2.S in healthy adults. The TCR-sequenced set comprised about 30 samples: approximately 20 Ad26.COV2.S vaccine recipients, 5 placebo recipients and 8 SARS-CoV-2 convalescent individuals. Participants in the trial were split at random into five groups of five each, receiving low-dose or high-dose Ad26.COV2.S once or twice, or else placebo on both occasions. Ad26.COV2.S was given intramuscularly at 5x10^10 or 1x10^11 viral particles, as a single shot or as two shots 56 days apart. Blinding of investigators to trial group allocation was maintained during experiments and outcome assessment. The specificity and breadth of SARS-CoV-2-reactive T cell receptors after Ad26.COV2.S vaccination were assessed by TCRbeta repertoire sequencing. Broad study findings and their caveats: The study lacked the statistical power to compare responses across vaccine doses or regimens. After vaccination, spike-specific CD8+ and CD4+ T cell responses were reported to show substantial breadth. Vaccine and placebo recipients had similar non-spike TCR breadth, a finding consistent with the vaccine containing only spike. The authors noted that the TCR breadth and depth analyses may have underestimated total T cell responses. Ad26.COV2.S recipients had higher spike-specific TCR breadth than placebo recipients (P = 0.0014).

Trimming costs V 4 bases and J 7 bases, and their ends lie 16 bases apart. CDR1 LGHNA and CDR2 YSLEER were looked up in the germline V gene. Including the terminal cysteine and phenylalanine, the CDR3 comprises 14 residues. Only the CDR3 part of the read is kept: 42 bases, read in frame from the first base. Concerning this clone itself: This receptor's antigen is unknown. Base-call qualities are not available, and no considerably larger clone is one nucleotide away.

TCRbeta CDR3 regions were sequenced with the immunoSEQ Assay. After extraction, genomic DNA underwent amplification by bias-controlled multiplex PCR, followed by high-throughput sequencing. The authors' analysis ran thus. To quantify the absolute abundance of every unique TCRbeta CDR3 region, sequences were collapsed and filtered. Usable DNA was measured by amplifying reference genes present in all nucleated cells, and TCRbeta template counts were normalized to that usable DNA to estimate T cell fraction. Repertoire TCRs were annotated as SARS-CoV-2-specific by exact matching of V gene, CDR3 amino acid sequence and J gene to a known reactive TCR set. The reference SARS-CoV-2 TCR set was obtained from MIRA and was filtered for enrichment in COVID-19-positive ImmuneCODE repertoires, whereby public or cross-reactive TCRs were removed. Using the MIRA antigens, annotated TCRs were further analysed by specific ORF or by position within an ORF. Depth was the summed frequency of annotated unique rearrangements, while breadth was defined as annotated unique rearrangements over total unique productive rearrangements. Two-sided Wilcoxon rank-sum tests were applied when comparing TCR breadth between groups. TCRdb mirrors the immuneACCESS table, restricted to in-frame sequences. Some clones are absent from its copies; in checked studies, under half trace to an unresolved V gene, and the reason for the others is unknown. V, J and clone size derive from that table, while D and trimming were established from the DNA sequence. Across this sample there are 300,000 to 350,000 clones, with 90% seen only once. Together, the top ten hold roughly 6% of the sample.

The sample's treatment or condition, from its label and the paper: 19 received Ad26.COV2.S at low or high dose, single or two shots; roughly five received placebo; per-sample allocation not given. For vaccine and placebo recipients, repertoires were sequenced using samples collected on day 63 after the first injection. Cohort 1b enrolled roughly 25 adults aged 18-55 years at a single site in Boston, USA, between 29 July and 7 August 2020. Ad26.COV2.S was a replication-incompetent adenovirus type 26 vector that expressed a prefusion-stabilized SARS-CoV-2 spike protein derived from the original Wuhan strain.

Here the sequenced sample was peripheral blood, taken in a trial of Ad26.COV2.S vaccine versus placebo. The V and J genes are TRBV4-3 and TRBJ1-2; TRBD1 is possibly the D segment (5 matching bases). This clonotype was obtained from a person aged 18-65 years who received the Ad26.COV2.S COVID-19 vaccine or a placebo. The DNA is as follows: TGCGCCAGCAGCCCCAGTTTGACAGACTCTGGCTACACCTTC. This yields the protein CASSPSLTDSGYTF.